What follows is one TCR beta chain and its context. This sample was taken from a study of blood T cell repertoires in COVID-19. In the study overall: Nucleic acid was either cDNA or gDNA, and it came from T cells, B-cell-depleted T cells, or PBMCs.

Trimming cost V 0 bases and J 1 base, with 8 bases left between them. CDR1 is MNHEY and CDR2 is SVGAGI in the germline V gene. CDR3 size: 15 residues. Authors' analysis steps: Nucleated cell counts were estimated from reference gene primer amplification. Sequenced by immunoSEQ multiplex PCR; TCRdb stores in-frame clones only, minus some. From that table come the V and J calls and clone size; the DNA was used to work out D and trimming. The table lists under 350,000 clones, under 90% of them singletons. The sequencing sample was made of PBMCs or T cells enriched from blood (not recorded which). This clonotype was sampled from a man aged 25 to 40 who had recovered from COVID-19. The chain combines TRBV6-5 with TRBJ2-3, with D possibly matching TRBD2 (5 bases). CDR3 sequence (DNA): TGTGCCAGCAGTTACTCCCCGGAGGGCACAGATACGCAGTATTTT. Protein product: CASSYSPEGTDTQYF.